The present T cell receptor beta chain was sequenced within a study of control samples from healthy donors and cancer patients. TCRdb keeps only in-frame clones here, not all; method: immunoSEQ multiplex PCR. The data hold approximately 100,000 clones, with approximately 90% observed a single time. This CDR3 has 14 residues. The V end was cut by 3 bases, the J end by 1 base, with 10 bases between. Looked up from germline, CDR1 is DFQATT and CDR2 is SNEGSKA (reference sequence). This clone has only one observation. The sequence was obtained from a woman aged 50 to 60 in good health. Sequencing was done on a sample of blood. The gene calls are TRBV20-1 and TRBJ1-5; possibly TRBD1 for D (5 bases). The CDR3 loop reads CSASGGISNQPQHF. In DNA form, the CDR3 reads TGCAGTGCTAGTGGGGGGATCAGCAATCAGCCCCAGCATTTT.